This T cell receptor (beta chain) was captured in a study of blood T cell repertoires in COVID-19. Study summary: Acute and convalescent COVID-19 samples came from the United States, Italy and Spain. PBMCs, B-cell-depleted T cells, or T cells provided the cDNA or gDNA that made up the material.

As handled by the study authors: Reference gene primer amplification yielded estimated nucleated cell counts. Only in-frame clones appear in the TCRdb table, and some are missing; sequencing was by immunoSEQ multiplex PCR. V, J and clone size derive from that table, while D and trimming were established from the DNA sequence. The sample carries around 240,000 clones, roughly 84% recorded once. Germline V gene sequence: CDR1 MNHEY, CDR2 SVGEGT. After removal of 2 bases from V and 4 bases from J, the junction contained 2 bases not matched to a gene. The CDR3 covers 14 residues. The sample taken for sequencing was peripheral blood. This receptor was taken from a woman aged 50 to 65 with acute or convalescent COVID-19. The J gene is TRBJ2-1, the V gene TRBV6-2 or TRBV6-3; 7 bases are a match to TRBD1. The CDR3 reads CASSYGGQYNEQFF. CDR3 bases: TGTGCCAGCAGTTACGGGGGACAGTACAATGAGCAGTTCTTC.